This entry describes one T cell receptor (beta chain). Its antigen is undetermined. The data were produced by immunoSEQ multiplex PCR, yet TCRdb's version contains in-frame clones alone and is incomplete. The sample shows about 83,000 clones, around four fifths of them seen only once. The data were obtained in a study of OX40 agonist ivuxolimab in advanced cancers. Peripheral blood came from all dose cohorts at three timepoints. Notes on the study in general: CD4+ and CD8+ blood T cells expanded clonally by week 6 at 0.1 to 3.0 mg/kg. Expanded clones were, on average, more numerous among CD8+ T cells than CD4+.

Trimming at V came to 5 bases and at J to 8 bases, leaving 11 bases not matched to a gene. The CDR3 is made up of 15 amino acids. Germline-derived CDR1 and CDR2 are SGHTA and FQGTGA. The sample here was CD4+ or CD8+ T cells sorted from blood, taken in a trial of the OX40 agonist ivuxolimab. The rearrangement links TRBV7-3 to TRBJ2-1; 8 nucleotides agree with TRBD1. The TCR comes from an adult with an advanced solid tumor such as melanoma, head and neck, liver or kidney cancer. The CDR3 protein is CASSRQGQGGDEQFF. CDR3 nucleotides: TGTGCCAGCAGCCGACAAGGACAGGGTGGTGATGAGCAGTTCTTC. The full variable domain, its missing parts supplied by reference TRBV7-3 and TRBJ2-1, is GAGVSQTPSNKVTEKGKYVELRCDPISGHTALYWYRQSLGQGPEFLIYFQGTGAADDSGLPNDRFFAVRPEGSVSTLKIQRTERGDSAVYLCASSRQGQGGDEQFFGPGTRLTVL.